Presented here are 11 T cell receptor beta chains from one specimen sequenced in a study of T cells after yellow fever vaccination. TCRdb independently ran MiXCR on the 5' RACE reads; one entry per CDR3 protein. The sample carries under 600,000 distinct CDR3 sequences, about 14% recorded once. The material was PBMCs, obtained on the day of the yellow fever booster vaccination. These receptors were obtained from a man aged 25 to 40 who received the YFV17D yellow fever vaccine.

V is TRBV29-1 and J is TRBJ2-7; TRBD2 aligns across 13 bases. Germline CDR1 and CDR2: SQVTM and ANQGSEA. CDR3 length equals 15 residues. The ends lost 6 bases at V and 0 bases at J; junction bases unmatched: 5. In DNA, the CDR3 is TGCAGCGTCCTCGGACTAGCGGGGGTCTCCTACGAGCAGTACTTC. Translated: CSVLGLAGVSYEQYF.

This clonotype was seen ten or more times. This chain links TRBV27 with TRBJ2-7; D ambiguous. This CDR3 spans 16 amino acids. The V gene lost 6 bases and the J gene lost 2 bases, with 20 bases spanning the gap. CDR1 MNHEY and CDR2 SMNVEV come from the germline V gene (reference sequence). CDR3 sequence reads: CASSRSIGLGTYEQYF. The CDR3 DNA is TGTGCCAGCAGCCGCTCTATAGGGCTGGGTACCTACGAGCAGTACTTC.

CDR3 loop: CASSLSPVVDGYTF. The CDR3 coding sequence is TGTGCCAGCAGTTTATCACCGGTAGTTGATGGCTACACCTTC. V and J are TRBV27 and TRBJ1-2, with D unresolved. V was shortened by 0 bases and J by 6 bases, with 11 bases between the two germline ends. The CDR3 loop spans 14 amino acids. Per germline, CDR1 MNHEY and CDR2 SMNVEV (reference sequence).

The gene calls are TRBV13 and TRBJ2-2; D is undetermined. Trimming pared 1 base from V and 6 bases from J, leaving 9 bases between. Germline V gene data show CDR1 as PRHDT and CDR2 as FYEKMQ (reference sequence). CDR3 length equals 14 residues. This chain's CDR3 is CASSLDVFAGELFF. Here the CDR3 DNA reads TGTGCCAGCAGCTTAGATGTTTTCGCCGGGGAGCTGTTTTTT.

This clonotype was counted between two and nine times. The CDR3 is CASSPGGRVTEQYF. The CDR3 DNA is TGTGCCAGCTCACCAGGCGGGAGGGTAACGGAGCAGTACTTC. The rearrangement links TRBV18 to TRBJ2-7; 9 bases are shared with TRBD2. The CDR3 sequence is 14 residues long. Germline V gene data show CDR1 as KGHSH and CDR2 as LQKENI. V dropped 2 bases and J dropped 7; count of bases not matched to a gene: 6.

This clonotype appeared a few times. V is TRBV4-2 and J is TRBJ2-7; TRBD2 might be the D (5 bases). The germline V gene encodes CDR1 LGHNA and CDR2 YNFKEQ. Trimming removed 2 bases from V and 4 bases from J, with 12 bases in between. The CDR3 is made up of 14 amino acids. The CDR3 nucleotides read TGTGCCAGCAGCCAATCAAGCGGCGATTACGAGCAGTACTTC. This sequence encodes CASSQSSGDYEQYF.

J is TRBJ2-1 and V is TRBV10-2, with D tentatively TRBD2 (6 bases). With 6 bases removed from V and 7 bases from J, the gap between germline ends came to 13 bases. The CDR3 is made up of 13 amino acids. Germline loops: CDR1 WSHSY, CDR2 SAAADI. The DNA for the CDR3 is TGCGCCAGCAGAGTAGGAGGGAGAAATGAGCAGTTCTTC. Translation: CASRVGGRNEQFF.

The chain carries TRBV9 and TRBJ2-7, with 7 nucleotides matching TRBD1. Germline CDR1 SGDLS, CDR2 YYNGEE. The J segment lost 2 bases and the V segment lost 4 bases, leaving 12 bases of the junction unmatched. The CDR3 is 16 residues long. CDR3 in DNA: TGTGCCAGCAGCCCAGATGCCGGGACAGAAACCTACGAGCAGTACTTC. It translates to CASSPDAGTETYEQYF.

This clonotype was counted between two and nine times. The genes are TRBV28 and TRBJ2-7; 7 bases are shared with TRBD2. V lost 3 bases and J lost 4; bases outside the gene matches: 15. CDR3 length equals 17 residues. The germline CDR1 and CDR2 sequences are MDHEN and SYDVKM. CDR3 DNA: TGTGCCAGCAGTTTTGTGGTGGCGGGACTAAACGTTTACGAGCAGTACTTC. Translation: CASSFVVAGLNVYEQYF. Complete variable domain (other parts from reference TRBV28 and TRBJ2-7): DVKVTQSSRYLVKRTGEKVFLECVQDMDHENMFWYRQDPGLGLRLIYFSYDVKMKEKGDIPEGYSVSREKKERFSLILESASTNQTSMYLCASSFVVAGLNVYEQYFGPGTRLTVT.

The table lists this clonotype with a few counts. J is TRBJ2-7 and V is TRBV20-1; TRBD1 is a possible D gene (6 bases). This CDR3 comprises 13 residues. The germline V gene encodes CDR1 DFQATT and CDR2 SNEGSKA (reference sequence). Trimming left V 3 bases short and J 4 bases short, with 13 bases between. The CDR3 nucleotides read TGCAGTGCTAGCGGGGACAAAGAATACGAGCAGTACTTC. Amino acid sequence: CSASGDKEYEQYF.

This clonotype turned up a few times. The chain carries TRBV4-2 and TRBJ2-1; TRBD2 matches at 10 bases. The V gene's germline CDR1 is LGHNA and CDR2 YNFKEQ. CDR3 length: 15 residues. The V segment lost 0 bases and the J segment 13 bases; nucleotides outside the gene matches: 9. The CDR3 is CASSQEPLAGDSQFF. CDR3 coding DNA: TGTGCCAGCAGCCAAGAACCGCTAGCGGGAGACTCCCAGTTCTTC.